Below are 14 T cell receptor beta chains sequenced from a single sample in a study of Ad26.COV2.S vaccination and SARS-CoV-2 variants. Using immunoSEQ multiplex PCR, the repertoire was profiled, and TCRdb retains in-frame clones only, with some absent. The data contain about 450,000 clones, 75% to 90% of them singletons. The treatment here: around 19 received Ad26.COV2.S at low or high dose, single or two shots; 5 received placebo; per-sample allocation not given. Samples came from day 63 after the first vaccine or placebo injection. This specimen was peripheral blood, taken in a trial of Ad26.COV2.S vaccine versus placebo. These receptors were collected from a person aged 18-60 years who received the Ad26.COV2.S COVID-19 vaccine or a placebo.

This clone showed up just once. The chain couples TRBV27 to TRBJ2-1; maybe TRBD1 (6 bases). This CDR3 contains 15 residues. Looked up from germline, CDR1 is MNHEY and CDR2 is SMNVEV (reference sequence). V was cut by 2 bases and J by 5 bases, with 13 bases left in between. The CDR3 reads CASSLTGTPDNEQFF. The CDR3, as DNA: TGTGCCAGCAGTTTAACAGGGACCCCCGACAATGAGCAGTTCTTC.

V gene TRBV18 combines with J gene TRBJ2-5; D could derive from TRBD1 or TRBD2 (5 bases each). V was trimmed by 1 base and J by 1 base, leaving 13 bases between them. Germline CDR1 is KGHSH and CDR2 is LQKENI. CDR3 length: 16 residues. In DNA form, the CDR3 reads TGTGCCAGCTCACCACAGAAATTGAGGGGCCAAGAGACCCAGTACTTC. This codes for CASSPQKLRGQETQYF.

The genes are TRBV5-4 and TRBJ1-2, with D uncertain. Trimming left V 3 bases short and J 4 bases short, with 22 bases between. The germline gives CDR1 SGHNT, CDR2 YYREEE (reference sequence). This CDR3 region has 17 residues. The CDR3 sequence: CASSSNLDRYIPYGYTF. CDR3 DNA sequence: TGTGCCAGCAGCTCAAATTTGGACCGCTACATACCCTATGGCTACACCTTC.

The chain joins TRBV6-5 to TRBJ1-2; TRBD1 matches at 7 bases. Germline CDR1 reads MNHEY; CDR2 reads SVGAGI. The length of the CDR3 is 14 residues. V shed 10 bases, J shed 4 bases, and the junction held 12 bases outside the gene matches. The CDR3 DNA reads TGTGCCACCCGTAGGACAGGCCGTTCCTATGGCTACACCTTC. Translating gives CATRRTGRSYGYTF.

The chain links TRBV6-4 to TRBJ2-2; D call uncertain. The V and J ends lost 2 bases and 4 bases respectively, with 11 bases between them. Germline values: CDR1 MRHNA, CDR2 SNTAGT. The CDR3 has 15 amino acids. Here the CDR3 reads CASSDPARSTGELFF. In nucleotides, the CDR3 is TGTGCCAGCAGTGACCCCGCCCGGAGCACCGGGGAGCTGTTTTTT.

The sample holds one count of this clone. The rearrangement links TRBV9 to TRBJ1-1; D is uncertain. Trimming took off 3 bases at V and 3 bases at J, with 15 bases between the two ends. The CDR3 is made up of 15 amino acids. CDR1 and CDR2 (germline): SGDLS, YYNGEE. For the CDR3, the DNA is TGTGCCAGCAGCGGTGCCACGCCCGGGCACACTGAAGCTTTCTTT. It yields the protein CASSGATPGHTEAFF. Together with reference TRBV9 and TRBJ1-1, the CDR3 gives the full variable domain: DSGVTQTPKHLITATGQRVTLRCSPRSGDLSVYWYQQSLDQGLQFLIQYYNGEERAKGNILERFSAQQFPDLHSELNLSSLELGDSALYFCASSGATPGHTEAFFGQGTRLTVV.

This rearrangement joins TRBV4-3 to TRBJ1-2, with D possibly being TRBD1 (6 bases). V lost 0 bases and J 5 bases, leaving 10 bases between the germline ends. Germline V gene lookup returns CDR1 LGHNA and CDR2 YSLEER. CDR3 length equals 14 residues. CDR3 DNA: TGCGCCAGCAGCCAAGATGTCAGGGGATATGGCTACACCTTC. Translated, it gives CASSQDVRGYGYTF.

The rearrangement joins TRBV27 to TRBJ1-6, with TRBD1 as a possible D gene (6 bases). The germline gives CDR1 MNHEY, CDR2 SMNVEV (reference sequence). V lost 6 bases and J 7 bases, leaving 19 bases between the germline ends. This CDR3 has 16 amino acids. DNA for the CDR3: TGTGCCAGCAGCTTGAATTCACAGGGCTACAATTCACCCCTCCACTTT. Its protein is CASSLNSQGYNSPLHF.

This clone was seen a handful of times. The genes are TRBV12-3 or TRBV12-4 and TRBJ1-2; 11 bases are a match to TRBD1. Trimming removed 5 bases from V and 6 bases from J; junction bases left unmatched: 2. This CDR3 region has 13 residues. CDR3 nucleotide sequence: TGTGCCAGCAGTAAGGGACAGGGGGATGGCTACACCTTC. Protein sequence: CASSKGQGDGYTF.

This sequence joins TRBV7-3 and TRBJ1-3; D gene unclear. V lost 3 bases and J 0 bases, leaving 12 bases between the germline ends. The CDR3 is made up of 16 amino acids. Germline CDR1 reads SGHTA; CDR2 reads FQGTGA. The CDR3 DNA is TGTGCCAGCAGCTTCCTCGGGCCTAGCTCTGGAAACACCATATATTTT. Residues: CASSFLGPSSGNTIYF. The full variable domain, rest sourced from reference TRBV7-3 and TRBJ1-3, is GAGVSQTPSNKVTEKGKYVELRCDPISGHTALYWYRQSLGQGPEFLIYFQGTGAADDSGLPNDRFFAVRPEGSVSTLKIQRTERGDSAVYLCASSFLGPSSGNTIYFGEGSWLTVV.

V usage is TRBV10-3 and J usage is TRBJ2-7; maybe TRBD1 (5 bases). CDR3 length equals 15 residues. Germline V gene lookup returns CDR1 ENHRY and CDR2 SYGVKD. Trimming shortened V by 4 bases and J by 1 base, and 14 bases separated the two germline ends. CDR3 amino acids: CAISARVGPSYEQYV. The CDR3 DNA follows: TGTGCCATCAGTGCCAGGGTGGGGCCGTCCTACGAGCAGTACGTC.

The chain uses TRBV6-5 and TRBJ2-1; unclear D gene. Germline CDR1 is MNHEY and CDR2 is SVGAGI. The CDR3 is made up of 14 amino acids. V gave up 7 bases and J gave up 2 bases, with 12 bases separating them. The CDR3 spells CASTADLTYNEQFF. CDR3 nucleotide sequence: TGTGCCAGCACCGCGGACCTCACCTACAATGAGCAGTTCTTC.

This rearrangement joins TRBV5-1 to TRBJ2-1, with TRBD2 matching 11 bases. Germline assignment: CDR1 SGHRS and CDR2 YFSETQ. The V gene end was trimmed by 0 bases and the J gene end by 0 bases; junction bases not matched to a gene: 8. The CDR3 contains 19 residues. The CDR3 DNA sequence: TGCGCCAGCAGCTTGGGATTAGCGGGGGGGCCGAGCTCCTACAATGAGCAGTTCTTC. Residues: CASSLGLAGGPSSYNEQFF.

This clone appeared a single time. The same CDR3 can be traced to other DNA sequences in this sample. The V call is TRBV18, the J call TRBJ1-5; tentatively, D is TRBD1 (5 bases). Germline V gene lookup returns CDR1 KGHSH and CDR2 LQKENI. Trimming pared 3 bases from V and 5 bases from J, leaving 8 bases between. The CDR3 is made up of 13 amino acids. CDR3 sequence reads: CASSPGGDQPQHF. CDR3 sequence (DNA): TGTGCCAGCTCACCGGGAGGGGATCAGCCCCAGCATTTT.